This T cell receptor beta chain was captured by sequencing in a study of shared clonotypes between healthy human individuals. The protocol was immunoSEQ multiplex PCR, while the TCRdb copy is restricted to in-frame clones and leaves out a portion. This sample carries 1,400,000 or so clones, 98% of them seen once, and the ten largest clones take approximately 0.38%. V gave up 5 bases and J gave up 4 bases, with 21 bases separating them. Germline V gene data show CDR1 as SEHNR and CDR2 as FQNEAQ (reference sequence). The CDR3 covers 17 residues. The source of this sequence is a man under 40 in good health. V and J are TRBV7-9 and TRBJ2-1, with TRBD2 as a possible D gene (5 bases). Sequences were obtained from naive CD4+ T cells sorted from blood. The subset here: CD45RA+ positively selected. CDR3 bases: TGTGCCAGCAGCCTACCTACCGACAAACTAGATTACAATGAGCAGTTCTTC. Protein product: CASSLPTDKLDYNEQFF.